This T cell receptor beta chain appears in the sequencing data of a study of shared clonotypes between healthy human individuals. Overall study findings and caveats: The study generally estimated greater richness for naive than memory subsets. In contrast to clonotypes shared by all four donors, non-shared clonotypes had lower generation probabilities. How much donors shared clonotypes was expected to be affected by sequencing depth.

Deletions cut 6 bases from V and 6 bases from J, with 18 bases between. The CDR3 runs to 15 residues. CDR1 is MNHEY and CDR2 is SVGAGI in the germline V gene. In the CD4+ fraction, cells were divided into CD45RA+ naive and CD45RA-negative memory subsets. Turning to this clone: The antigen is not known.

Sequencing used immunoSEQ multiplex PCR; TCRdb keeps in-frame clones, though not all of them. In the table there are 1,500,000 or so clones, about 98.5% of which are singletons. The V and J genes are TRBV6-5 and TRBJ2-1; D is perhaps TRBD1 or TRBD2 (5 bases each). Specimen: naive CD4+ T cells sorted from blood. As to subset: CD45RA+ positively selected. This clonotype originated in a man under 40 in good health. This CDR3 is CASRIGTNPLNEQFF. CDR3 nucleotides: TGTGCCAGCAGGATCGGGACCAACCCCCTCAATGAGCAGTTCTTC.